This entry lists 10 T cell receptor beta chains sequenced from one sample in a study of OX40 agonist ivuxolimab in advanced cancers. The assay was immunoSEQ multiplex PCR, and TCRdb's table has in-frame clones only and misses some. The repertoire holds about 86,000 clones, roughly nine tenths seen once, with approximately 1.5% in the top ten. This specimen was CD4+ or CD8+ T cells sorted from blood, taken in a trial of the OX40 agonist ivuxolimab. The receptors shown here come from an adult with an advanced solid tumor such as melanoma, head and neck, liver or kidney cancer.

The chain uses TRBV5-1 and TRBJ1-1; 7 positions agree with TRBD1. V lost 4 bases, J lost 3 bases, and 6 bases stayed unmatched. From germline, CDR1 is SGHRS and CDR2 YFSETQ. The CDR3 loop spans 14 amino acids. CDR3 sequence: CASSGDSKYTEAFF. The CDR3 nucleotides read TGCGCCAGCAGCGGGGACAGCAAATACACTGAAGCTTTCTTT.

This clone was picked up a small number of times. The chain couples TRBV5-1 to TRBJ1-2; the D gene is possibly TRBD1 (6 bases). There are 18 residues in the CDR3. Germline-derived CDR1 and CDR2 are SGHRS and YFSETQ. V was clipped by 0 bases and J by 2 bases, with 20 bases between them. The CDR3 bases are TGCGCCAGCAGCTTGGAGAAGGACAGCCAAGGGTGGAACTATGGCTACACCTTC. It is translated as CASSLEKDSQGWNYGYTF. Full variable domain (remainder filled in from reference TRBV5-1 and TRBJ1-2): KAGVTQTPRYLIKTRGQQVTLSCSPISGHRSVSWYQQTPGQGLQFLFEYFSETQRNKGNFPGRFSGRQFSNSRSEMNVSTLELGDSALYLCASSLEKDSQGWNYGYTFGSGTRLTVV.

The V and J genes are TRBV6-1 and TRBJ2-7; 7 bases line up with TRBD1. V gave up 7 bases and J gave up 3 bases; unmatched junction bases: 6. Germline V gives CDR1 MNHNS, CDR2 SASEGT. This CDR3 comprises 13 residues. The DNA for the CDR3 is TGTGCCAGCACCGACAGGGCCCTCTACGAGCAGTACTTC. It translates to CASTDRALYEQYF.

The V gene is TRBV5-1, the J gene TRBJ2-7; TRBD1 is a possible D gene (5 bases). V lost 0 bases, J lost 3 bases, and 10 bases lay in between. This CDR3 is 14 amino acids long. CDR1 and CDR2 from the germline V gene are SGHRS and YFSETQ. CDR3 coding DNA: TGCGCCAGCAGCTTGGGTCCCGACAGCTACGAGCAGTACTTC. This gives the protein CASSLGPDSYEQYF.

This chain links TRBV30 with TRBJ1-5; the D is unclear. Germline values: CDR1 GTSNPN, CDR2 SVGIG (reference sequence). The V end lost 5 bases, the J end lost 15 bases, and 20 bases lay between the germline ends. This CDR3 comprises 12 residues. CDR3 amino acids: CAWGGREGPGHF. For the CDR3, the DNA is TGTGCCTGGGGAGGCCGAGAAGGTCCTGGGCATTTT.

The genes are TRBV7-8 and TRBJ1-5; 7 bases align to TRBD1. The germline CDR1 and CDR2 sequences are SGHVS and FQNEAQ. V trimming: 4 bases; J trimming: 2 bases; junction bases outside the gene matches: 8. The CDR3 contains 16 residues. Here the CDR3 DNA reads TGTGCCAGCAGCTCCGGACAGGTTGGGGGCAATCAGCCCCAGCATTTT. As protein: CASSSGQVGGNQPQHF.

The chain uses TRBV4-1 and TRBJ1-5; D is unclear. The germline CDR1 and CDR2 sequences are MGHRA and YSYEKL. The CDR3 has 14 amino acids. The V gene lost 4 bases and the J gene lost 2 bases, with 9 bases spanning the gap. The CDR3 nucleotides are TGCGCCAGCAGCCTACCCGGGGGCAATCAGCCCCAGCATTTT. Translation: CASSLPGGNQPQHF.

Note on this clone: The junction departs from germline at one end; a sequencing error may be responsible. The chain employs TRBV4-1 and TRBJ1-2; D unclear. The CDR3 is made up of 12 amino acids. Germline values: CDR1 MGHRA, CDR2 YSYEKL. CDR3 region: CASSQESSYFFF. In nucleotides, the CDR3 is TGCGCCAGCAGCCAAGAATCCAGCTACTTTTTCTTC.

This chain joins TRBV5-4 and TRBJ2-3; weak D call: TRBD1 (5 bases). Germline V gene lookup returns CDR1 SGHNT and CDR2 YYREEE (reference sequence). Trimming took off 3 bases at V and 6 bases at J, with 11 bases between the two ends. This CDR3 has 13 amino acids. CDR3 region: CASSYDSADTQYF. CDR3 DNA: TGTGCCAGCAGCTACGACAGTGCGGATACGCAGTATTTT.

The chain combines TRBV19 with TRBJ2-2; D gene unclear. The CDR3 length is 16 residues. Trimming left V 5 bases short and J 10 bases short, with 23 bases between. Germline CDR1 reads LNHDA; CDR2 reads SQIVND (reference sequence). This chain's CDR3 is CASSPRRQAVSPELFF. In nucleotides, the CDR3 is TGTGCCAGTAGTCCTCGAAGGCAGGCGGTTAGCCCGGAGCTGTTTTTT.